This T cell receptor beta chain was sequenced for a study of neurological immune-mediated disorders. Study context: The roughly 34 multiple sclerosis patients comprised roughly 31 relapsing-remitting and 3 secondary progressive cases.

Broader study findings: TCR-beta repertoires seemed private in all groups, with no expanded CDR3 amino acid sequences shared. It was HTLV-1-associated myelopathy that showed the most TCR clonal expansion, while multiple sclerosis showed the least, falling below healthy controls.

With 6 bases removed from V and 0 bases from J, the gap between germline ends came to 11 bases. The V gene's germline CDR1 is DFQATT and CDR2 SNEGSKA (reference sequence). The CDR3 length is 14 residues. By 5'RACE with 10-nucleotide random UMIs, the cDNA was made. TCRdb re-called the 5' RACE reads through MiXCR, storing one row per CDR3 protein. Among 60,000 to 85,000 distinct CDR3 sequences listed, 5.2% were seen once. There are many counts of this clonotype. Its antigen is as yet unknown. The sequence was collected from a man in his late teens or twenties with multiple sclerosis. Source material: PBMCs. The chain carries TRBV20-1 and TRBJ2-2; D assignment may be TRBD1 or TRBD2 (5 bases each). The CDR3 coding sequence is TGCAGTGCCAGCGGACACACGAACACCGGGGAGCTGTTTTTT. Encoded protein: CSASGHTNTGELFF.